This T cell receptor beta chain was sequenced during a study of cytomegalovirus exposure and HLA in healthy donors. Study-level points and caveats: A later analysis found that most CMV-associated TCR beta chains appeared HLA-restricted. Presence/absence analyses treated sequencing depth as roughly uniform across donors. The authors later found HLA-associated TCR beta chains more clonally expanded than equally common others.

As to this clone: Its antigen is not identified.

V was clipped by 6 bases and J by 3 bases, with 16 bases between them. Germline assignment: CDR1 SGHAT and CDR2 FQNNGV. The CDR3 consists of 15 residues. Vbeta (60) and Jbeta (13) primers were used in the PCR. The data were produced by immunoSEQ multiplex PCR, yet TCRdb's version contains in-frame clones alone and is incomplete. The data hold roughly 100,000 clones, with 70% to 90% observed a single time. This chain links TRBV11-2 with TRBJ2-3; maybe TRBD2 (5 bases). Sequences were obtained from PBMCs. The TCR was taken from a woman between 18 and 30 years old in good health and CMV-seropositive. The CDR3 sequence: CASRGIARVTDTQYF. The CDR3 DNA follows: TGTGCCAGCAGAGGGATAGCGCGGGTGACAGATACGCAGTATTTT.